Each of the 30 T cell receptor beta chains below was sequenced from the same sample in a study of long-term antiretroviral therapy in people with HIV. Survey level was the resolution at which the v3.0 immunoSEQ assay ran. Only in-frame clones appear in the TCRdb table, and some are missing; sequencing was by immunoSEQ multiplex PCR. The sample records tens of thousands of clones, 82% being singletons. This sample comprised unsorted PBMCs, obtained about 2.4 years after starting antiretroviral therapy. The receptors here all came from a man aged 35-49 years with HIV.

This chain uses TRBV14 with TRBJ1-1; possible D gene TRBD1, 5 bases. Trimming stripped 3 bases from V and 0 bases from J, with 11 bases between. Per germline, CDR1 SGHDN and CDR2 FVKESK. The CDR3 contains 15 residues. The CDR3 DNA reads as TGTGCCAGCAGCCACAGGGCAGTTATGAACACTGAAGCTTTCTTT. It encodes CASSHRAVMNTEAFF.

V and J are TRBV18 and TRBJ2-3; D uncertain. CDR3 size: 13 residues. Germline CDR1 reads KGHSH; CDR2 reads LQKENI. Trimming pared 3 bases from V and 2 bases from J, leaving 6 bases between. This chain's CDR3 is CASSPATTDTQYF. The DNA for the CDR3 is TGTGCCAGCTCACCGGCTACCACAGATACGCAGTATTTT.

V is TRBV4-3 and J is TRBJ2-3; the match to TRBD2 covers 9 bases. Germline lookup yields CDR1 LGHNA and CDR2 YSLEER. With V trimmed by 1 base and J by 2 bases, 1 base remained unmatched. The CDR3 totals 15 residues. The DNA for the CDR3 is TGCGCCAGCAGCCAAGGACTAGCGGTCACAGATACGCAGTATTTT. Residues: CASSQGLAVTDTQYF.

The genes are TRBV9 and TRBJ1-1; maybe TRBD1 (6 bases). Trimming shortened V by 4 bases and J by 4 bases, and 14 bases separated the two germline ends. The length of the CDR3 is 14 residues. Germline-derived CDR1 and CDR2 are SGDLS and YYNGEE. The CDR3 spells CASSPLQGSTEAFF. The CDR3 DNA sequence: TGTGCCAGCAGCCCTTTACAGGGCAGCACTGAAGCTTTCTTT. Full variable domain (missing parts from reference TRBV9 and TRBJ1-1): DSGVTQTPKHLITATGQRVTLRCSPRSGDLSVYWYQQSLDQGLQFLIQYYNGEERAKGNILERFSAQQFPDLHSELNLSSLELGDSALYFCASSPLQGSTEAFFGQGTRLTVV.

The chain has TRBV7-9 and TRBJ1-1; unclear D gene. Germline lookup yields CDR1 SEHNR and CDR2 FQNEAQ (reference sequence). The CDR3 consists of 13 residues. Trimming pared 4 bases from V and 12 bases from J, leaving 18 bases between. DNA of the CDR3: TGTGCCAGCAGCTCTCTCCGGGAAGGCGCTCCTTTCTTT. This sequence encodes CASSSLREGAPFF.

The chain joins TRBV5-4 to TRBJ2-5, with D maybe TRBD1 (5 bases). Germline V gene sequence: CDR1 SGHNT, CDR2 YYREEE (reference sequence). The CDR3 covers 13 residues. V was shortened by 2 bases and J by 5 bases, with 10 bases between the two germline ends. The CDR3 reads CASSFQGRETQYF. For the CDR3, the DNA is TGTGCCAGCAGCTTCCAGGGTAGGGAGACCCAGTACTTC.

V and J are TRBV5-1 and TRBJ2-1, with D unresolved. The germline V gene has CDR1 SGHRS and CDR2 YFSETQ. The CDR3 totals 13 residues. V was cut by 5 bases and J by 1 base, with 7 bases left in between. The CDR3 protein is CASSRLSYNEQFF. The DNA for the CDR3 is TGCGCCAGCAGTCGATTGTCCTACAATGAGCAGTTCTTC.

The V gene is TRBV4-2, the J gene TRBJ2-1; 9 bases line up with TRBD1. The CDR3 is 15 amino acids. The ends lost 4 bases at V and 7 bases at J; junction bases unmatched: 8. Germline-derived CDR1 and CDR2 are LGHNA and YNFKEQ. CDR3 coding DNA: TGTGCCAGCAGCCCGGACAGGGGATTCGAGAATGAGCAGTTCTTC. As protein: CASSPDRGFENEQFF.

The chain carries TRBV7-3 and TRBJ2-2; a possible D gene is TRBD1 (6 bases). Germline CDR1 reads SGHTA; CDR2 reads FQGTGA. This CDR3 has 14 amino acids. With 5 bases removed from V and 5 bases from J, the gap between germline ends came to 12 bases. Written as DNA, the CDR3 is TGTGCCAGCAGCCCCAACAGGGATACCGGGGAGCTGTTTTTT. Its translation: CASSPNRDTGELFF.

CDR3 protein: CASSLQQPNYGYTF. The CDR3 bases are TGCGCCAGCAGCTTGCAACAGCCAAACTATGGCTACACCTTC. The rearrangement links TRBV5-1 to TRBJ1-2; unclear D gene. The ends were cut back, 1 base at V and 2 bases at J, with 9 bases in the middle. This CDR3 contains 14 residues. Looked up from germline, CDR1 is SGHRS and CDR2 is YFSETQ.

This chain joins TRBV6-6 and TRBJ1-2, with TRBD1 matching over 7 bases. Germline assignment: CDR1 MNHNY and CDR2 SVGAGI (reference sequence). With V trimmed by 2 bases and J by 4 bases, 10 bases remained unmatched. This CDR3 region has 16 residues. The CDR3 region is CASSYPQGPGGYGYTF. Written as DNA, the CDR3 is TGTGCCAGCAGTTACCCCCAGGGGCCAGGGGGCTATGGCTACACCTTC.

This clone was detected only a few times. This rearrangement joins TRBV5-4 to TRBJ2-1; maybe TRBD2 (5 bases). The CDR3 totals 14 residues. Per the germline V gene, CDR1 is SGHNT and CDR2 is YYREEE (reference sequence). Trimming removed 4 bases at V and 0 bases at J, with 8 bases between. The CDR3, as DNA: TGTGCCAGCAGCGGGGAGAGCTCCTACAATGAGCAGTTCTTC. Encoded protein: CASSGESSYNEQFF. The full variable domain, with the rest looked up from reference TRBV5-4 and TRBJ2-1, is ETGVTQSPTHLIKTRGQQVTLRCSSQSGHNTVSWYQQALGQGPQFIFQYYREEENGRGNFPPRFSGLQFPNYSSELNVNALELDDSALYLCASSGESSYNEQFFGPGTRLTVL.

The V gene is TRBV29-1, the J gene TRBJ2-2; 8 bases agree with TRBD1. The CDR3 runs 14 residues. Germline V lookup: CDR1 SQVTM, CDR2 ANQGSEA. V shed 4 bases, J shed 3 bases, and the junction held 4 bases outside the gene matches. The CDR3: CSVGTGSDTGELFF. In DNA form, the CDR3 reads TGCAGCGTTGGGACAGGGTCGGACACCGGGGAGCTGTTTTTT.

This chain joins TRBV19 and TRBJ2-7; 7 bases are a match to TRBD1. Germline V gene data show CDR1 as LNHDA and CDR2 as SQIVND (reference sequence). Trimming at V came to 1 base and at J to 3 bases, leaving 6 bases not matched to a gene. The CDR3 sequence is 15 residues long. The chain's CDR3 is CASSIGQGEFYEQYF. The CDR3 nucleotides read TGTGCCAGTAGTATAGGGCAGGGGGAGTTCTACGAGCAGTACTTC. The variable domain in full, with the rest retrieved from reference TRBV19 and TRBJ2-7, is DGGITQSPKYLFRKEGQNVTLSCEQNLNHDAMYWYRQDPGQGLRLIYYSQIVNDFQKGDIAEGYSVSREKKESFPLTVTSAQKNPTAFYLCASSIGQGEFYEQYFGPGTRLTVT.

The CDR3 DNA reads TGTGCCAGCAGCTTGGCAGGGCATAACAATGAGCAGTTCTTC. This sequence encodes CASSLAGHNNEQFF. V is TRBV7-9 and J is TRBJ2-1; tentatively, D is TRBD1 (5 bases). The germline V gene encodes CDR1 SEHNR and CDR2 FQNEAQ (reference sequence). This CDR3 contains 14 residues. V was shortened by 3 bases and J by 5 bases, with 11 bases between the two germline ends.

The chain employs TRBV9 and TRBJ2-7; 8 nucleotides line up with TRBD1. The CDR3 contains 17 residues. The ends lost 5 bases at V and 2 bases at J; junction bases unmatched: 15. Germline CDR1 SGDLS, CDR2 YYNGEE. As DNA, the CDR3 is TGTGCCAGCAGTCAAAGTGACGGGACAGGATACACCTACGAGCAGTACTTC. Its translation is CASSQSDGTGYTYEQYF. The full variable domain, with the rest looked up from reference TRBV9 and TRBJ2-7, is DSGVTQTPKHLITATGQRVTLRCSPRSGDLSVYWYQQSLDQGLQFLIQYYNGEERAKGNILERFSAQQFPDLHSELNLSSLELGDSALYFCASSQSDGTGYTYEQYFGPGTRLTVT.

The chain is built from TRBV5-4 and TRBJ1-5; tentative D call: TRBD1 (5 bases). Germline V CDR1 and CDR2: SGHNT, YYREEE (reference sequence). Deletions cut 0 bases from V and 3 bases from J, with 7 bases between. The CDR3 spans 14 residues. The CDR3 protein is CASSLGGTNQPQHF. The CDR3 region has the DNA TGTGCCAGCAGCTTGGGAGGGACCAATCAGCCCCAGCATTTT.

The gene calls are TRBV7-8 and TRBJ1-1; no clear D gene. The CDR3 has 14 residues. V lost 7 bases and J 0 bases, leaving 12 bases between the germline ends. CDR1 SGHVS and CDR2 FQNEAQ come from the germline V gene. The CDR3 reads CASTKGLMNTEAFF. The DNA of the CDR3 is TGTGCCAGCACCAAAGGTTTAATGAACACTGAAGCTTTCTTT.

This CDR3 is CASSSRLEDTQYF. The CDR3 DNA reads TGTGCCAGCAGCTCCCGACTAGAAGATACGCAGTATTTT. The chain couples TRBV11-2 to TRBJ2-3; tentative D call: TRBD2 (6 bases). The V end was cut by 4 bases, the J end by 5 bases, with 10 bases between. The CDR3 extends over 13 amino acids. The V gene's germline CDR1 is SGHAT and CDR2 FQNNGV.

V gene TRBV5-1 combines with J gene TRBJ2-7; 8 bases match TRBD2. Germline V gene data show CDR1 as SGHRS and CDR2 as YFSETQ. The CDR3 runs 14 residues. V trimming: 2 bases; J trimming: 3 bases; junction bases outside the gene matches: 4. Here the CDR3 DNA reads TGCGCCAGCAGCTTCGGGGGGGGAGTCTACGAGCAGTACTTC. Translated, it gives CASSFGGGVYEQYF.

This chain connects TRBV7-2 to TRBJ2-6, with D uncertain. V gave up 1 base and J gave up 0 bases, with 7 bases separating them. Germline V CDR1 and CDR2: SGHTA, FQGNSA. The CDR3 totals 16 residues. In nucleotides, the CDR3 is TGTGCCAGCAGCTTAGGGCTGATCTCTGGGGCCAACGTCCTGACTTTC. Protein: CASSLGLISGANVLTF.

The chain has TRBV27 and TRBJ2-1; tentative D call: TRBD2 (6 bases). V lost 3 bases and J lost 3, with 12 bases in between. The CDR3 is made up of 15 amino acids. Germline V gives CDR1 MNHEY, CDR2 SMNVEV (reference sequence). CDR3: CASSFRVGGYNEQFF. DNA for the CDR3: TGTGCCAGCAGTTTCCGGGTGGGGGGCTACAATGAGCAGTTCTTC.

This clone was detected only a few times. The same CDR3 is also encoded by other DNA sequences in this sample. The chain recombines TRBV7-9 with TRBJ2-7; D remains ambiguous. Germline CDR1 is SEHNR and CDR2 is FQNEAQ (reference sequence). V dropped 1 base and J dropped 3 bases, with 4 bases sitting between them. The CDR3 has 12 amino acids. The CDR3 nucleotides are TGTGCCAGCAGCTTAGAAGTCTACGAGCAGTACTTC. Its translation is CASSLEVYEQYF.

The genes are TRBV7-8 and TRBJ2-5; 9 bases line up with TRBD1. Germline lookup yields CDR1 SGHVS and CDR2 FQNEAQ. The J segment lost 4 bases and the V segment lost 0 bases, leaving 3 bases of the junction unmatched. The CDR3 contains 15 residues. CDR3 in DNA: TGTGCCAGCAGCTTAGCGGGACAGGGCGCAGAGACCCAGTACTTC. Translation: CASSLAGQGAETQYF.

The chain has TRBV11-2 and TRBJ2-5; D unclear. Trimming cost V 3 bases and J 5 bases, with 4 bases left between them. Germline values: CDR1 SGHAT, CDR2 FQNNGV. The CDR3 runs 11 residues. This CDR3 reads CASSFLETQYF. The CDR3 DNA follows: TGTGCCAGCAGCTTCCTGGAGACCCAGTACTTC.

The V and J genes are TRBV10-3 and TRBJ1-1; D unclear. CDR3 length equals 13 residues. The V gene lost 3 bases and the J gene lost 0 bases, with 5 bases spanning the gap. CDR1 and CDR2 (germline): ENHRY, SYGVKD. The CDR3 nucleotides read TGTGCCATCAGTGATAGCCTGAACACTGAAGCTTTCTTT. Its translation: CAISDSLNTEAFF.

The chain uses TRBV7-9 and TRBJ2-1; 8 nucleotides line up with TRBD2. Per the germline V gene, CDR1 is SEHNR and CDR2 is FQNEAQ (reference sequence). CDR3 length equals 15 residues. With 5 bases clipped from V and 1 base from J, the junction kept 4 bases outside the gene matches. Here the CDR3 DNA reads TGTGCCAGCAGCCCTACTAGCGGATCCTACAATGAGCAGTTCTTC. Translating gives CASSPTSGSYNEQFF.

This CDR3 is CASSRQSGYTEAFF. The CDR3 nucleotides read TGTGCCAGCAGCCGCCAGTCGGGGTACACTGAAGCTTTCTTT. The chain carries TRBV5-4 and TRBJ1-1; no firm D call. From germline, CDR1 is SGHNT and CDR2 YYREEE (reference sequence). This CDR3 has 14 residues. V lost 4 bases and J 3 bases, leaving 13 bases between the germline ends. The entire variable domain, with the rest obtained from reference TRBV5-4 and TRBJ1-1, is as follows: ETGVTQSPTHLIKTRGQQVTLRCSSQSGHNTVSWYQQALGQGPQFIFQYYREEENGRGNFPPRFSGLQFPNYSSELNVNALELDDSALYLCASSRQSGYTEAFFGQGTRLTVV.

The chain links TRBV19 to TRBJ2-1; 8 positions agree with TRBD1. Germline assignment: CDR1 LNHDA and CDR2 SQIVND (reference sequence). This CDR3 is built from 16 residues. J was trimmed by 5 bases and V by 4 bases; bases with no gene match: 10. The CDR3: CASSNPGTGSNNEQFF. CDR3 coding DNA: TGTGCCAGTAGTAATCCTGGGACAGGATCGAACAATGAGCAGTTCTTC.

V gene TRBV12-5 combines with J gene TRBJ1-2; D gene unclear. This CDR3 has 14 amino acids. V lost 6 bases and J lost 0, with 11 bases in between. Germline V gene sequence: CDR1 LGHNT, CDR2 FRNRAP. CDR3 sequence: CASGRDTTNYGYTF. The CDR3 region has the DNA TGTGCTAGTGGCCGCGACACCACTAACTATGGCTACACCTTC.